This T cell receptor beta chain was recorded in a study of cytomegalovirus exposure and HLA in healthy donors. General observations from the study: With later analysis, a missense DCLRE1C variant became linked to TCR beta V- and J-gene trimming. Most TCR sequences proved rare, with some public TCRs found in many donors. Common viral pathogens seemed to be connected with several of the most significant clusters, according to a later analysis.

The PCR used 60 Vbeta and 13 Jbeta primers. As processed by the authors: Unique TCR beta chains numbered roughly 80 million in a later analysis, with roughly 9.9 million shared. Repertoires were generated with immunoSEQ multiplex PCR, while TCRdb's copy carries only in-frame clones and drops some. That table is the source of V, J and clone size, and D and trimming were worked out from the DNA. The data contain roughly 120,000 clones, 65% to 90% of them seen just once; the ten biggest clones take up approximately 3.1%. As to this clone: Its matching antigen is unknown.

J was trimmed by 4 bases and V by 0 bases; bases with no gene match: 1. This CDR3 has 16 residues. Per germline, CDR1 MDHEN and CDR2 SYDVKM. The TCR sequence derives from a woman between 18 and 30 years old in good health and CMV-seropositive. Sequencing was done on a sample of PBMCs. The rearrangement links TRBV28 to TRBJ2-5; 14 bases align to TRBD2. The DNA for the CDR3 is TGTGCCAGCAGTTTATGGGGGACTAGCGGGGGAGAGACCCAGTACTTC. Translated: CASSLWGTSGGETQYF. Filled out from reference TRBV28 and TRBJ2-5, the complete variable domain reads DVKVTQSSRYLVKRTGEKVFLECVQDMDHENMFWYRQDPGLGLRLIYFSYDVKMKEKGDIPEGYSVSREKKERFSLILESASTNQTSMYLCASSLWGTSGGETQYFGPGTRLLVL.